These 10 T cell receptor beta chains were sequenced from one sample in a study of cytomegalovirus exposure and HLA in healthy donors. Sequencing used immunoSEQ multiplex PCR; TCRdb keeps in-frame clones, though not all of them. Found here are 160,000 or so clones, roughly 84% of them singletons; the top ten hold roughly a tenth. Sequencing was performed on PBMCs. The receptors derive from a man aged 25-45 years in good health and CMV-seropositive.

The chain employs TRBV2 and TRBJ1-5; the match to TRBD1 covers 8 bases. V was clipped by 4 bases and J by 2 bases; unmatched bases: 7. The germline V gene has CDR1 SNHLY and CDR2 FYNNEI. CDR3 length: 16 residues. CDR3 nucleotide sequence: TGTGCCAGCAGTGCGACAGGGGCGACTGGCAATCAGCCCCAGCATTTT. This gives the protein CASSATGATGNQPQHF.

The chain has TRBV6-1 and TRBJ1-5; D perhaps matches TRBD1 (5 bases). The CDR3 is made up of 15 amino acids. The germline V gene encodes CDR1 MNHNS and CDR2 SASEGT. V gave up 2 bases and J gave up 2 bases, with 10 bases separating them. CDR3 region: CASSERSRGNQPQHF. The CDR3 DNA reads TGTGCCAGCAGTGAAAGGTCCAGGGGCAATCAGCCCCAGCATTTT.

This clone has just one count. CDR3 coding DNA: TGTGCCAGCGCCCTAGCGGTTTCCTACAATGAGCAGTTCTTC. Protein sequence: CASALAVSYNEQFF. V gene TRBV2 combines with J gene TRBJ2-1; 7 bases line up with TRBD2. J lost 1 base, V lost 8 bases, and 5 bases had no gene match. Germline V gene lookup returns CDR1 SNHLY and CDR2 FYNNEI. This CDR3 comprises 14 residues.

This clone showed up just a few times. Mismatch with germline at one junction end may stem from a read error. The chain joins TRBV7-7 to TRBJ1-5, with 8 bases identical to TRBD1. This CDR3 has 16 residues. Germline V gene data show CDR1 as SSHAT and CDR2 as FNYEAQ (reference sequence). The CDR3 protein is CASSLGQGACNQPQHF. The CDR3 DNA reads TGTGCTAGCAGCTTAGGCCAGGGGGCTTGTAATCAGCCCCAGCATTTT. Drawing the rest from reference TRBV7-7 and TRBJ1-5, the complete variable domain is GAGVSQSPRYKVTKRGQDVTLRCDPISSHATLYWYQQALGQGPEFLTYFNYEAQPDKSGLPSDRFSAERPEGSISTLTIQRTEQRDSAMYRCASSLGQGACNQPQHFGDGTRLSIL.

This clone was observed once. V usage is TRBV5-1 and J usage is TRBJ2-5; 13 nucleotides line up with TRBD2. V lost 5 bases, J lost 1 base, and 2 bases stayed unmatched. Germline-derived CDR1 and CDR2 are SGHRS and YFSETQ. The CDR3 is made up of 15 amino acids. The CDR3 loop is CASRTSGRGQETQYF. CDR3 nucleotides: TGCGCCAGCAGAACTAGCGGGAGGGGCCAAGAGACCCAGTACTTC.

V usage is TRBV6-5 and J usage is TRBJ2-1; D not resolved. Per germline, CDR1 MNHEY and CDR2 SVGAGI. The CDR3 covers 15 residues. V gave up 0 bases and J gave up 4 bases, with 10 bases separating them. The chain's CDR3 is CASSYSAVTYNEQFF. In nucleotides, the CDR3 is TGTGCCAGCAGTTACTCGGCAGTGACATACAATGAGCAGTTCTTC.

The chain joins TRBV14 to TRBJ2-3, with 10 bases fitting TRBD2. Trimming at V came to 4 bases and at J to 5 bases, leaving 9 bases not matched to a gene. Germline V gives CDR1 SGHDN, CDR2 FVKESK. This CDR3 has 16 residues. The CDR3 DNA sequence: TGTGCCAGCAGCCTGGGGGCTAGCGGGAGAATAGATACGCAGTATTTT. Encoded protein: CASSLGASGRIDTQYF.

This clone was detected only once. The V call is TRBV28, the J call TRBJ2-3; D might be TRBD1 (5 bases). The CDR3 is 18 residues long. Trimming pared 5 bases from V and 5 bases from J, leaving 26 bases between. The germline V gene encodes CDR1 MDHEN and CDR2 SYDVKM. CDR3 sequence reads: CASSPYSLSSGSGDTQYF. CDR3 bases: TGTGCCAGCAGTCCCTACTCCTTATCATCAGGGTCGGGAGATACGCAGTATTTT.

This sequence joins TRBV5-1 and TRBJ2-5; D is undetermined. The CDR3 is 14 residues long. Trimming left V 4 bases short and J 3 bases short, with 13 bases between. The V gene's germline CDR1 is SGHRS and CDR2 YFSETQ. DNA for the CDR3: TGCGCCAGCAGCCCAAGATGGCAGGAAGAGACCCAGTACTTC. Its protein product is CASSPRWQEETQYF. Drawing the rest from reference TRBV5-1 and TRBJ2-5, the complete variable domain is KAGVTQTPRYLIKTRGQQVTLSCSPISGHRSVSWYQQTPGQGLQFLFEYFSETQRNKGNFPGRFSGRQFSNSRSEMNVSTLELGDSALYLCASSPRWQEETQYFGPGTRLLVL.

This clone has a handful of counts. This chain connects TRBV19 to TRBJ2-7; the match to TRBD2 covers 7 bases. Germline CDR1 is LNHDA and CDR2 is SQIVND (reference sequence). The CDR3 is 14 amino acids. Trimming took 2 bases from V and 2 from J; bases not matched to a gene: 3. DNA of the CDR3: TGTGCCAGTAGTATAACGGGAGGTACCTACGAGCAGTACTTC. It specifies CASSITGGTYEQYF. Filled out from reference TRBV19 and TRBJ2-7, the complete variable domain reads DGGITQSPKYLFRKEGQNVTLSCEQNLNHDAMYWYRQDPGQGLRLIYYSQIVNDFQKGDIAEGYSVSREKKESFPLTVTSAQKNPTAFYLCASSITGGTYEQYFGPGTRLTVT.